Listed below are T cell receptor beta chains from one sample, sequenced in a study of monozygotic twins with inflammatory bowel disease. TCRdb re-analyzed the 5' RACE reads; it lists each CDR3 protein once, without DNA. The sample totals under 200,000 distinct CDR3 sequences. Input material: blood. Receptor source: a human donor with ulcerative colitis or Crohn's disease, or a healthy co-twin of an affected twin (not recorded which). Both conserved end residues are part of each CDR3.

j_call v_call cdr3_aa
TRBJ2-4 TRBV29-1 CSVSEGGSKNIQYF
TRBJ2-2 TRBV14 CASSRPGRNTGELFF
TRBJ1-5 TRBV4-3 CASSQYRASNQPQHF
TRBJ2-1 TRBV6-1 CASSLAGGGGERFF
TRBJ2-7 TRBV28 CASSLSGHFYEQYF
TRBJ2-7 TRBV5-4 CASSLGDRNPYEQYF
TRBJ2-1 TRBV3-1 CASSQDPSGPPVYNEQFF
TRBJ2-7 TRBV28 CASKTGTGIYEQYF
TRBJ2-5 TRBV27 CASSLSSGRVETQYF
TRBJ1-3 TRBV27 CASSGLSSGNTIYF
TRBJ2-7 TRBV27 CASSFESGEQYF
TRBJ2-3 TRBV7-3 CASSPRGGGADTQYF
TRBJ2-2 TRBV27 CASSFLVAGGPSGDTGELFF
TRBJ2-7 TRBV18 CASSPSGALNEQYF
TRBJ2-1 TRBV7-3 CASSFLPSGASGEQFF
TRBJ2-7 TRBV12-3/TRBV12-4 CASSHREFSYEQYF